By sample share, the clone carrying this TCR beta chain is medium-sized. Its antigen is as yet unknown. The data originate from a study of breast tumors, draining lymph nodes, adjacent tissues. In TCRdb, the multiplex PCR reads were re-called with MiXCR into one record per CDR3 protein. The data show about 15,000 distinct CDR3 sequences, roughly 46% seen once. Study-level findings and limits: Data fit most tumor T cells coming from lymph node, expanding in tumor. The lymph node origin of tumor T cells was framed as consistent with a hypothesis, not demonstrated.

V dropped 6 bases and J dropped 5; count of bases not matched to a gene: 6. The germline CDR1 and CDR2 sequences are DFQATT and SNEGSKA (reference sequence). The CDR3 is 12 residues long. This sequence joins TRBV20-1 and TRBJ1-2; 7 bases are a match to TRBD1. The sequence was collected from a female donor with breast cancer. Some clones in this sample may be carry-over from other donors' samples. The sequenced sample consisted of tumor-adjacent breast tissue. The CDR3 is CSAPDRVYGYTF. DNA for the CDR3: TGCAGTGCACCCGACAGGGTATATGGCTACACCTTC.